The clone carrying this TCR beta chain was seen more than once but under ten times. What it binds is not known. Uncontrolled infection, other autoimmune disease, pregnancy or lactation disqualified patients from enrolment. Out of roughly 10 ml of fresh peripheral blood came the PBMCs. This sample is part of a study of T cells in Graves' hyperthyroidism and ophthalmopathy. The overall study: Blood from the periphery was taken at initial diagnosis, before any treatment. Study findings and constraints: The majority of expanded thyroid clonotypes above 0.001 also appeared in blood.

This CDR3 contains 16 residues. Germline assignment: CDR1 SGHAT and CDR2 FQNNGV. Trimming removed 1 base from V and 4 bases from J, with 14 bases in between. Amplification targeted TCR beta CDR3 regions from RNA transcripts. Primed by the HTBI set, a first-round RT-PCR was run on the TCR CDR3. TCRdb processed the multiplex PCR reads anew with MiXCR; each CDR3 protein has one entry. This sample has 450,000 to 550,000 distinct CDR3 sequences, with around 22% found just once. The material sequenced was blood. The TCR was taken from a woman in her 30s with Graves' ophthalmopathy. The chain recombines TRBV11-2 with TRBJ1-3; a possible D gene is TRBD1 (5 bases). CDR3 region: CASSLGFGAQGNTIYF. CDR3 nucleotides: TGTGCCAGCAGCTTAGGTTTCGGGGCACAAGGAAACACCATATATTTT.